These T cell receptor beta chains were read from a single sample in a study of T-cell reconstitution after alpha-beta-depleted transplantation in children. MiXCR was run by TCRdb on the PCR reads, yielding one entry per CDR3 protein. The data contain more than 400,000 distinct CDR3 sequences, over 10% of them singletons. The specimen was PBMCs, mostly from graft donor cells, collected 180 days after TCRalphabeta/CD19-depleted stem cell transplant. The receptors originated from a female patient aged 2-15 years who had a stem cell transplant for aplastic anemia, so the T cells may come from the graft donor. The CDR3 runs from the conserved cysteine through the conserved F or W. D genes are given only for firm matches. Clone size is given for some rows only: seen once, a few or many times, or a class if the clone is expanded.

TRBD1 | TRBJ1-6 | TRBV20-1 | few | TGCAGTTCTTACAGGGGAGGCTCCTATAATTCACCCCTCCACTTT | CSSYRGGSYNSPLHF
TRBD1 | TRBJ2-1 | TRBV7-9 | NA | TGTGCCAGCAGCACCTCCGGACAGGGCTGGAATGAGCAGTTCTTC | CASSTSGQGWNEQFF
TRBD1 | TRBJ2-2 | TRBV5-1 | many | TGCGCCAGCAGCGCGGAACCACAGGGGACCGGGGAGCTGTTTTTT | CASSAEPQGTGELFF
TRBD1 | TRBJ1-5 | TRBV12-3/TRBV12-4 | many | TGTGCCAGCAGTTTCACAGGGGGCCAGCCCCAGCATTTT | CASSFTGGQPQHF
NA | TRBJ2-2 | TRBV6-1 | NA | TGTGCCAGCAGTGTTCAGGGGACAACCGGGGAGCTGTTTTTT | CASSVQGTTGELFF
TRBD2 | TRBJ2-1 | TRBV3-1 | few | TGTGCCAGCAGCCAAGAGCTCCTAGCGGGCGGGGAGCAGTTCTTC | CASSQELLAGGEQFF
NA | TRBJ2-1 | TRBV28 | few | TGTGCCAGCAGTTTCGGTGACGTACTCTACAATGAGCAGTTCTTC | CASSFGDVLYNEQFF
NA | TRBJ2-3 | TRBV7-3 | NA | TGTGCCAGCAGCGACCCTGGAGATACGCAGTATTTT | CASSDPGDTQYF
NA | TRBJ2-2 | TRBV6-5 | many | TGTGCCAGCAGTTACAGTTCGAACACCGGGGAGCTGTTTTTT | CASSYSSNTGELFF
NA | TRBJ2-1 | TRBV20-1 | NA | TGCAGTGCTGGGCTAGTTGGACGCACCACTTTCAATGAGCAGTTCTTC | CSAGLVGRTTFNEQFF
NA | TRBJ2-1 | TRBV25-1 | many | TGTGCCAGCAGTGAATATAGGACTCGGAGCTCCTACAATGAGCAGTTCTTC | CASSEYRTRSSYNEQFF
TRBD1 | TRBJ1-2 | TRBV4-3 | NA | TGCGCCAGCAGCCCCTCACGGACAGGGGGCGGCTACACCTTC | CASSPSRTGGGYTF
TRBD2 | TRBJ2-5 | TRBV28 | NA | TGTGCCAGCAGTTCATCAAAACTCCTAGCGGGTAAAGGGGAGACCCAGTACTTC | CASSSSKLLAGKGETQYF
NA | TRBJ2-2 | TRBV7-8 | many | TGTGCCAGCAGCTTAGAACCTATTGTCGGGGAGCTGTTTTTT | CASSLEPIVGELFF
NA | TRBJ1-5 | TRBV10-3 | NA | TGTGCCATCAGTGAGTCCCCTCCAATGAATCAGCCCCAGCATTTT | CAISESPPMNQPQHF
TRBD1 | TRBJ2-2 | TRBV15 | NA | TGTGCCACCAAAAGGGACAGGGCGAACACCGGGGAGCTGTTTTTT | CATKRDRANTGELFF
NA | TRBJ1-2 | TRBV29-1 | NA | TGCAGCGCCCTTCTGGACGGTGCCCGATATGGCTACACCTTC | CSALLDGARYGYTF
TRBD2 | TRBJ2-7 | TRBV12-3/TRBV12-4 | NA | TGTGCCAGTACCACGCGGGGGGGAAGGTACGAGCAGTACTTC | CASTTRGGRYEQYF
TRBD2 | TRBJ2-3 | TRBV27 | NA | TGTGCCAGCAGTTTAAGCTTCAGACTAGCGGGAGTAGCAGATACGCAGTATTTT | CASSLSFRLAGVADTQYF
NA | TRBJ2-6 | TRBV7-8 | once | TGTGCCAGCAGCTTATGGTTGTCCGGGGCCAACGTCCTGACTTTC | CASSLWLSGANVLTF
TRBD1 | TRBJ1-1 | TRBV9 | few | TGTGCCAGCAGCCCAAGAACTACGACAGGGAGGACTGAAGCTTTCTTT | CASSPRTTTGRTEAFF
NA | TRBJ2-7 | TRBV29-1 | NA | TGCAGCGGGATGACACCGTACGAGCAGTACTTC | CSGMTPYEQYF
NA | TRBJ2-5 | TRBV6-5 | NA | TGTGCCAGCAGTTATACAGGGAATCCTCAAGAGACCCAGTACTTC | CASSYTGNPQETQYF
NA | TRBJ1-2 | TRBV7-9 | few | TGTGCCAGCAGCTTAGCGGTTCACAGGGCTTGGCCTGGCTACACCTTC | CASSLAVHRAWPGYTF
TRBD1 | TRBJ1-1 | TRBV7-9 | NA | TGTGCCAGCAGCCCCCTTGGGACAGGGAACACTGAAGCTTTCTTT | CASSPLGTGNTEAFF
TRBD2 | TRBJ2-1 | TRBV12-3/TRBV12-4 | few | TGTGCCAGCAGGTCGGGACTAGCATGGGACAATGAGCAGTTCTTC | CASRSGLAWDNEQFF
NA | TRBJ2-1 | TRBV4-2 | few | TGTGCCAGCAGCCAAGAGAATCGATTGCTCAATGAGCAGTTCTTC | CASSQENRLLNEQFF
NA | TRBJ1-3 | TRBV5-1 | few | TGCGCCAGCAGCTTGGAGCCGAGCTCTGGAAACACCATATATTTT | CASSLEPSSGNTIYF
TRBD2 | TRBJ2-5 | TRBV29-1 | NA | TGCAGCGCTGCTAGCGGGAGGATCCAAGAGACCAAGTACTTC | CSAASGRIQETKYF
NA | TRBJ1-2 | TRBV12-3/TRBV12-4 | NA | TGTGCCAGCAGTCCCCTCTATGGCTACACCTTC | CASSPLYGYTF
NA | TRBJ2-2 | TRBV7-2 | many | TGTGCCAGCAGCGCCGGCAGGGGGGCCGAATTCGCCGGGGAGCTGTTTTTT | CASSAGRGAEFAGELFF
NA | TRBJ2-7 | TRBV15 | NA | TGTGCCACCAGCAGAGATTATCCCTACGAGCAGTACTTC | CATSRDYPYEQYF
NA | TRBJ2-3 | TRBV15 | NA | TGTGCCGCGGGGCGGACCACAGATACGCAGTATTTT | CAAGRTTDTQYF
NA | TRBJ1-1 | TRBV4-1 | NA | TGCGCCAGCAGCCAAGACCCTGGCACTGAAGCTTTCTTT | CASSQDPGTEAFF
NA | TRBJ2-4 | TRBV7-2 | few | TGTGCCAGCAGCTCCCCGGTACTCAAAAACATTCAGTACTTC | CASSSPVLKNIQYF
NA | TRBJ1-2 | TRBV5-5 | many | TGTGCCAGCAGCACGCGACAGGTTGAATATGGCTACACCTTC | CASSTRQVEYGYTF
TRBD1 | TRBJ2-3 | TRBV6-5 | NA | TGTGCCAGCAGTTACCGACGGACAGGCTCAAACACAGATACGCAGTATTTT | CASSYRRTGSNTDTQYF
NA | TRBJ2-3 | TRBV12-3/TRBV12-4 | few | TGTGCCAGCAGCCGGACCCGAAGAGATACGCAGTATTTT | CASSRTRRDTQYF
TRBD1 | TRBJ2-5 | TRBV5-1 | many | TGCGCCAGCAGCTTCGAGGGGGCGAAGACCCAGTACTTC | CASSFEGAKTQYF
NA | TRBJ2-3 | TRBV7-2 | NA | TGTGCCAGCAGCTTAGGGCGGGCGGGGAGGCCCACAGATACGCAGTATTTT | CASSLGRAGRPTDTQYF
TRBD1 | TRBJ1-2 | TRBV29-1 | few | TGCAGCGTTGAATTTTTACAGGGGAACTATGGCTACACCTTC | CSVEFLQGNYGYTF
TRBD1 | TRBJ1-4 | TRBV4-3 | NA | TGCGCCAGCAGCCACCCGAAGGGGACAGGGGAGGAAAAACTGTTTTTT | CASSHPKGTGEEKLFF
NA | TRBJ1-2 | TRBV20-1 | few | TGCAGTGCCTTTTTTTCTCGCTATGGCTACACCTTC | CSAFFSRYGYTF
TRBD1 | TRBJ1-1 | TRBV14 | NA | TGTGCCAGCAGCTTTGCGAGGGGGCAGACTGAAGCTTTCTTT | CASSFARGQTEAFF
NA | TRBJ2-4 | TRBV29-1 | few | TGCAGCGTGGGTCAGGGTAACATTCAGTACTTC | CSVGQGNIQYF
TRBD2 | TRBJ2-6 | TRBV20-1 | NA | TGCAGTGCACCCGGACTAGCGGGGGCTGGGGCCAACGTCCTGACTTTC | CSAPGLAGAGANVLTF
NA | TRBJ2-1 | TRBV10-3 | many | TGTGCCATCAGTGTTCTTCGGGTTTTTAAGCTTCAGGATCTCAATGAGCAGTTCTTC | CAISVLRVFKLQDLNEQFF
NA | TRBJ2-3 | TRBV5-1 | NA | TGCGCCAGCAGCTTATTTTTCACAGATACGCAGTATTTT | CASSLFFTDTQYF
NA | TRBJ2-1 | TRBV20-1 | few | TGCAGTGCTAGTTCCCAGTGCTCCTACAATGAGCAGTTCTTC | CSASSQCSYNEQFF
NA | TRBJ1-3 | TRBV6-5 | many | TGTGCCAGCAGCCGCTCCGGAAACACCATATATTTT | CASSRSGNTIYF
NA | TRBJ1-2 | TRBV12-5 | few | TGTGCTAGTGGCCCCCAGGCCCCGGGCGAGTATGGCTACACCTTC | CASGPQAPGEYGYTF
NA | TRBJ2-1 | TRBV5-1 | few | TGCGCCAGCAGCACCCGTCTTAGCGGATACTACAATGAGCAGTTCTTC | CASSTRLSGYYNEQFF
NA | TRBJ2-5 | TRBV9 | few | TGTGCCAGCAGCGTAATAGGCCTGGCTCAAGAGACCCAGTACTTC | CASSVIGLAQETQYF